Here is one TCR beta chain with its context. Antigen specificity is unknown. The data were taken from a study of cytomegalovirus exposure and HLA in healthy donors. Study-level background: Unique TCRs numbering roughly 85 million, obtained from HLA-typed donors, made up an early data release.

Study-wide points: In an earlier analysis, about 90% or about 30%: the productive usage of most TCR beta V segments.

V lost 0 bases and J lost 0, with 14 bases in between. The germline gives CDR1 MNHNS, CDR2 SASEGT. This CDR3 spans 17 amino acids. Amplification used 60 Vbeta primers and 13 Jbeta primers. Assay used: immunoSEQ multiplex PCR; TCRdb lists only in-frame clones, some missing. The profile covers under 85,000 clones, with 78% appearing a single time and around 1.5% taken by the ten largest. At sampling all donors were nominally healthy, likely with unrecorded immune exposures. V usage is TRBV6-1 and J usage is TRBJ1-2; D gene uncertain. The source of this sequence is a man in his forties in good health and CMV-seronegative. Sequencing was performed on PBMCs. CDR3 coding DNA: TGTGCCAGCAGTGAAGCCGCCTTGAGGGCACCTAACTATGGCTACACCTTC. Encoded protein: CASSEAALRAPNYGYTF.